This TCR beta chain was sequenced in a study of shared clonotypes between healthy human individuals. Findings and caveats of the study: The study found about 5% of naive CD4 clonotypes shared across a handful of donors. Compared with clonotypes that all four donors shared, non-shared clonotypes had lower generation probabilities.

Into CD45RA+ naive and CD45RA-negative memory subsets, the CD4+ cells were split. Concerning this clone itself: Its antigen is undetermined.

Clones were sequenced by immunoSEQ multiplex PCR, and TCRdb holds only the in-frame ones, with some missing. In the table there are around 2,000,000 clones, 95% of which are singletons. This TCR was recovered from a man aged 18 to 29 in good health. Sequenced: naive CD4+ T cells sorted from blood. Subset described: CD45RA+ positively selected.

The CDR3 is CASSLGAWDSNQPQHF. For the CDR3, the DNA is TGTGCCAGCAGTTTGGGGGCGTGGGATAGCAATCAGCCCCAGCATTTT. The rearrangement links TRBV6-5 to TRBJ1-5; perhaps TRBD1 as D (6 bases). Germline V gives CDR1 MNHEY, CDR2 SVGAGI. CDR3 length: 16 residues. Trimming shortened V by 4 bases and J by 0 bases, and 13 bases separated the two germline ends.